Presented here are 14 T cell receptor beta chains from one specimen sequenced in a study of T-cell memory formation after mild COVID-19. A single record per CDR3 protein comes from TCRdb applying MiXCR to the 5' RACE reads. The sample includes about 430,000 distinct CDR3 sequences, roughly a quarter of them seen just once. The sample taken for sequencing was PBMCs or a T cell subset sorted from them (not recorded which). The receptors derive from an adult woman who had mild COVID-19 (a few samples of this study predate the infection). Cell type and time point are not known.

In DNA form, the CDR3 reads TGTGCCAGCAGCACCAGAAACACTGAAGCTTTCTTT. As protein: CASSTRNTEAFF. The V and J genes are TRBV7-2 and TRBJ1-1; D remains unclear. CDR3 length: 12 residues. From germline, CDR1 is SGHTA and CDR2 FQGNSA. V was clipped by 5 bases and J by 2 bases, with 6 bases between them.

The genes are TRBV2 and TRBJ1-3; TRBD1 agrees at 7 bases. CDR1 and CDR2 (germline): SNHLY, FYNNEI. J lost 4 bases, V lost 5 bases, and 5 bases had no gene match. There are 14 residues in the CDR3. The CDR3 is CASSYTGDGNTIYF. The CDR3, as DNA: TGTGCCAGCAGTTATACAGGGGACGGAAACACCATATATTTT.

This clonotype occurred a few times. The genes are TRBV6-5 and TRBJ2-7; D possibly uses TRBD1 or TRBD2 (5 bases each). The CDR3 consists of 15 residues. Between the trimmed V and J ends, which lost 7 bases and 1 base, there was a span of 17 bases. From germline, CDR1 is MNHEY and CDR2 SVGAGI. CDR3 nucleotides: TGTGCCAGCACCACTGGGGACGGCCTATCCTACGAGCAGTACTTC. Protein: CASTTGDGLSYEQYF.

J is TRBJ1-2 and V is TRBV20-1; D is possibly TRBD1 (5 bases). In germline, CDR1 is DFQATT, CDR2 SNEGSKA (reference sequence). V was pared by 5 bases and J by 6 bases, with 22 bases between. CDR3 length: 15 amino acids. CDR3 loop: CSAYRRGVRKHGYTF. Here the CDR3 DNA reads TGCAGTGCTTACCGACGAGGGGTGAGGAAACATGGCTACACCTTC.

The sample holds a few counts of this clonotype. The CDR3: CATLRAGLNEQFF. For the CDR3, the DNA is TGTGCCACCCTGAGAGCGGGGCTCAATGAGCAGTTCTTC. The chain joins TRBV7-9 to TRBJ2-1, with 7 nucleotides matching TRBD2. CDR3 length equals 13 residues. With V trimmed by 10 bases and J by 6 bases, 9 bases remained unmatched. Germline CDR1 is SEHNR and CDR2 is FQNEAQ (reference sequence).

This clonotype was detected many times. The rearrangement links TRBV6-2 or TRBV6-3 to TRBJ2-5; no firm D call. Trimming removed 4 bases at V and 4 bases at J, with 16 bases between. Per germline, CDR1 MNHEY and CDR2 SVGEGT. The CDR3 contains 15 residues. The CDR3 loop reads CASSSPRLYIETQYF. The CDR3 DNA reads as TGTGCCAGCAGTTCACCTCGCCTTTATATAGAGACCCAGTACTTC.

The sample holds a few counts of this clonotype. The chain links TRBV24-1 to TRBJ1-2; D is perhaps TRBD1 (5 bases). The CDR3 consists of 14 residues. V was cut by 7 bases and J by 5 bases, with 16 bases left in between. The germline V gene encodes CDR1 KGHDR and CDR2 SFDVKD. For the CDR3, the DNA is TGTGCCACCAGGCCCTCGGGGACGGGATATGGCTACACCTTC. Translation gives CATRPSGTGYGYTF.

The CDR3 sequence is CASSLAEGNSPLHF. The CDR3 DNA reads TGTGCCAGCAGCTTAGCAGAGGGGAATTCACCCCTCCACTTT. The V call is TRBV7-6, the J call TRBJ1-6, with D tentatively TRBD1 (5 bases). There are 14 residues in the CDR3. V dropped 0 bases and J dropped 7 bases, with 7 bases sitting between them. Germline V lookup: CDR1 SGHVS, CDR2 FNYEAQ.

Only a few counts were recorded for this clonotype. Written as DNA, the CDR3 is TGTGCCAGCAGCTCCGCAGGGGGGTCGCGCTCCTACAATGAGCAGTTCTTC. Its protein is CASSSAGGSRSYNEQFF. The chain couples TRBV7-9 to TRBJ2-1, with a weak D call TRBD1 (7 bases). This CDR3 spans 17 amino acids. Germline values: CDR1 SEHNR, CDR2 FQNEAQ (reference sequence). Trimming took 4 bases from V and 0 from J, leaving 16 bases between them.

V and J are TRBV12-3 or TRBV12-4 and TRBJ2-7; D is perhaps TRBD1 (6 bases). V was pared by 2 bases and J by 0 bases, with 8 bases between. This CDR3 region has 14 residues. The CDR3 nucleotides are TGTGCCAGCAGTTTACAGGACAGCTCCTACGAGCAGTACTTC. This sequence encodes CASSLQDSSYEQYF.

This clonotype was seen only a few times. The chain recombines TRBV3-1 with TRBJ2-4; the match to TRBD2 covers 10 bases. This CDR3 contains 20 residues. The ends lost 1 base at V and 0 bases at J; junction bases unmatched: 12. Germline lookup yields CDR1 LGHDT and CDR2 YNNKEL (reference sequence). DNA of the CDR3: TGTGCCAGCAGCCAAGGAATTAGCGGGGGGCAGCATGTAGCCAAAAACATTCAGTACTTC. It encodes CASSQGISGGQHVAKNIQYF.

The chain carries TRBV5-1 and TRBJ2-1, with D possibly TRBD1 on 6 matching bases. This CDR3 contains 15 residues. Germline V gives CDR1 SGHRS, CDR2 YFSETQ. Trimming cost V 4 bases and J 5 bases, with 16 bases left between them. The CDR3 DNA sequence: TGCGCCAGCAGCCCCGGGACAAGCGCCCACAATGAGCAGTTCTTC. Translated, it gives CASSPGTSAHNEQFF.

This clonotype was detected a few times. This CDR3 is CASSLGRAVYNEQFF. DNA of the CDR3: TGTGCCAGCTCCCTCGGGAGGGCCGTCTACAATGAGCAGTTCTTC. This chain joins TRBV7-8 and TRBJ2-1; 8 nucleotides align to TRBD2. The CDR3 is 15 amino acids. Germline V gene sequence: CDR1 SGHVS, CDR2 FQNEAQ. Trimming cost V 8 bases and J 3 bases; bases outside gene matches: 9. Looking up the rest from reference TRBV7-8 and TRBJ2-1 gives the full variable domain: GAGVSQSPRYKVAKRGQDVALRCDPISGHVSLFWYQQALGQGPEFLTYFQNEAQLDKSGLPSDRFFAERPEGSVSTLKIQRTQQEDSAVYLCASSLGRAVYNEQFFGPGTRLTVL.

The chain is built from TRBV3-1 and TRBJ1-1; D may be TRBD1 (6 bases). The germline V gene has CDR1 LGHDT and CDR2 YNNKEL (reference sequence). The CDR3 contains 15 residues. Trimming pared 4 bases from V and 0 bases from J, leaving 12 bases between. For the CDR3, the DNA is TGTGCCAGCAGCCCCTCGGGGGCGCTGAACACTGAAGCTTTCTTT. The encoded protein is CASSPSGALNTEAFF.